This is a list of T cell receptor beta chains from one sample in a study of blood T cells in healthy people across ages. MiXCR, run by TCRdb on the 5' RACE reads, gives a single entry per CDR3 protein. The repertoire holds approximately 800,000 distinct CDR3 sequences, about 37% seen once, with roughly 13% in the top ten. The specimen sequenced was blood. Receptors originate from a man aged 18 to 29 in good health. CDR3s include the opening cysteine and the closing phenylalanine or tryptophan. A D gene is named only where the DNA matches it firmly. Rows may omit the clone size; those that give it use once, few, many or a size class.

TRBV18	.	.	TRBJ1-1	TGTGCCAGCTCGCAGGGACGCGTAGGGACTGAAGCTTTCTTT	CASSQGRVGTEAFF
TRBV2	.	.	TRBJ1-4	TGTGCCAACAAGTATGAAAAACTGTTTTTT	CANKYEKLFF
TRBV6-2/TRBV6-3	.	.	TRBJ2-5	TGTGCCACCCAGAACGGGGAGACCCAGTACTTC	CATQNGETQYF
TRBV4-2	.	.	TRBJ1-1	TGTGCCAGCAGCCAAGTTCCGACTGGGTCGAGGACTGAAGCTTTCTTT	CASSQVPTGSRTEAFF
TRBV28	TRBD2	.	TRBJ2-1	TGTGCCAGCAGAAGGGAGCGGGACCCCTCCTACAATGAGCAGTTCTTC	CASRRERDPSYNEQFF
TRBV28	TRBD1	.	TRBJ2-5	TGTGCCAGCAGTGGGGGACAGACCAGGTGGAATGAGCAGTACTTC	CASSGGQTRWNEQYF
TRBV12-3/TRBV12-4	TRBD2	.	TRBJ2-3	TGTGCCAGCAGTCCCGGGGGGAGCGCAGATACGCAGTATTTT	CASSPGGSADTQYF
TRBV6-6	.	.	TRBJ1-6	TGTGCCAGCAGCCGAGATGGGATTAACTCCTATAATTCACCCCCCCACTTT	CASSRDGINSYNSPPHF
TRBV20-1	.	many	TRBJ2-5	TGCAGTGCTAGAGGACCGTCACAAGAGACCCAGTACTTC	CSARGPSQETQYF
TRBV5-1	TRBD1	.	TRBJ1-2	TGCGCCAGCAGTCGGGACAGGGACGGCTACACCTTC	CASSRDRDGYTF
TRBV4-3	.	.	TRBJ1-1	TGCGCCAGCAGCCAAGAGTCCCGGAGCCGCGAAGCTTCCTTT	CASSQESRSREASF
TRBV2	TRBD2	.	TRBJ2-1	TGTGCCAGCAAGTTGGGTAGCGGGGGGTCCTACAATGAGCGGTACTTC	CASKLGSGGSYNERYF
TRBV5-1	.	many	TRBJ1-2	TGCGCCAGCGACCCAGCAAACTATGGCTACACCTTC	CASDPANYGYTF
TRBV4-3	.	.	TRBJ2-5	TGCGCCAGCAGCCAAGAGATTAGAGGGGGGACCCAGTACTTC	CASSQEIRGGTQYF
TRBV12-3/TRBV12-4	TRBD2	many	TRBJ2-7	TGTGCCAGCAGTCGACCTAGCGGATACGAGCAGTACTTC	CASSRPSGYEQYF
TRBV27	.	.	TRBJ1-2	TGTGCCAGCAGTTTATCACAGGGATATGGCTACACCTTC	CASSLSQGYGYTF
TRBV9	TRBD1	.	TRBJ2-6	TGTGCCAGCAGCGTAGTAGCAGGGGGCACTGGGGCCAACGTCCTGACTTTC	CASSVVAGGTGANVLTF
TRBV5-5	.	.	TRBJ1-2	TGTGCCAGCAGCAATCCCAGGGGAGGGATTAACTATGGCTACACCTTC	CASSNPRGGINYGYTF
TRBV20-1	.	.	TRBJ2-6	TGCAGTGCTAGAAGGGATGGGGCCAACGTCCTGACTTTC	CSARRDGANVLTF
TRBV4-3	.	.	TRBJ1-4	TGCGCCAGCAGCCTCCGGGCCAGGGAAAAACCGTTTTTT	CASSLRAREKPFF